This T cell receptor beta chain was captured in a study of long-term antiretroviral therapy in people with HIV. Study-level findings and limits: Clones that had undergone expansion before ART dominated the repertoire at all time points. The data indicate that diversity increased after ART but remained below transplant donor controls. Narrower CDR3 length ranges marked HIV repertoires relative to controls.

Germline lookup yields CDR1 SGHTA and CDR2 FQGTGA. CDR3 length equals 15 residues. Unmatched junction bases numbered 10, after V lost 5 bases and J lost 6 bases. Survey level was the resolution at which the v3.0 immunoSEQ assay ran. Some clones are missing from TCRdb's copy, which holds only in-frame ones; the method was immunoSEQ multiplex PCR. The sample records around 30,000 clones, 93% being singletons. With regard to this clone: Its specificity is not known.

Going into DNA extraction, samples held 1-10 million cryopreserved PBMC. The chain has TRBV7-3 and TRBJ2-7; TRBD2 agrees at 10 bases. This clonotype was sampled from a man aged 35 to 55 with HIV. This specimen was unsorted PBMCs, taken 6.2 years after starting antiretroviral therapy. The CDR3 nucleotides are TGTGCCAGCAGCCCCAGCGGGAGGGGTTCCGGCGAGCAGTACTTC. The encoded protein is CASSPSGRGSGEQYF.